This T cell receptor (beta chain) was captured in a study of blood T cell repertoires in COVID-19. Looking at the study overall: COVID-19 samples from acute and convalescent phases originated in the United States, Italy and Spain. PBMCs, B-cell-depleted T cells, or T cells provided the cDNA or gDNA that made up the material.

This clone was detected a few times. Original methodology: The authors estimated nucleated cell counts from reference gene primer amplification. Profiling relied on immunoSEQ multiplex PCR, and the TCRdb table lists in-frame clones only, not all of them. Clone size and V and J calls were adopted from that table, with D and trimming inferred from the DNA. The top ten clones hold around 5% of a sample with around 70,000 clones, roughly 80% of them seen once. Trimming cost V 5 bases and J 2 bases; bases outside gene matches: 5. This CDR3 region has 15 residues. Germline-derived CDR1 and CDR2 are SGHTA and FQGNSA.

The rearrangement uses TRBV7-2 and TRBJ1-5; 8 positions agree with TRBD1. The receptor was isolated from a woman of 80 years or more with active or convalescent COVID-19. Sequencing was performed on peripheral blood. CDR3 region: CASSPPGQGNQPQHF. DNA for the CDR3: TGTGCCAGCAGCCCGCCGGGACAGGGCAATCAGCCCCAGCATTTT.